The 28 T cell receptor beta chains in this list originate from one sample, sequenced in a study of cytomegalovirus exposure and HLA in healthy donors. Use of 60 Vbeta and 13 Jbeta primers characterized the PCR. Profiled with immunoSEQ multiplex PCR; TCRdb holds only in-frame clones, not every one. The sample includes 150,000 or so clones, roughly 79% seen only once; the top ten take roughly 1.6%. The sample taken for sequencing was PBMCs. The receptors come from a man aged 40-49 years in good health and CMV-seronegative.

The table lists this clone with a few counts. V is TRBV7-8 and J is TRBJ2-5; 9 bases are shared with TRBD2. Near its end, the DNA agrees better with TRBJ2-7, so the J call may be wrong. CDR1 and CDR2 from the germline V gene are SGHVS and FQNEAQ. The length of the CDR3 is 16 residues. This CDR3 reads CASSSDLAGVVYEQYF. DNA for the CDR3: TGTGCCAGCAGCTCAGACTTAGCGGGAGTGGTCTACGAGCAGTACTTC.

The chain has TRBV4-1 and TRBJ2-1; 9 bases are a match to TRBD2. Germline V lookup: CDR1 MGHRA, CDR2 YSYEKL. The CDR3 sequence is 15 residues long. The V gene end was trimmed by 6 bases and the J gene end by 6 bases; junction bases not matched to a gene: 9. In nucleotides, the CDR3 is TGCGCCAGCAGTTCGGGACTAGCAACGCCCAATGAGCAGTTCTTC. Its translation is CASSSGLATPNEQFF.

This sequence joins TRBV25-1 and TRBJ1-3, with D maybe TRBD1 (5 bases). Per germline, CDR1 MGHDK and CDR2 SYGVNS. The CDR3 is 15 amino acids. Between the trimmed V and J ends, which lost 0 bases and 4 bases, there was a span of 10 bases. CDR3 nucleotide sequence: TGTGCCAGCAGTGAATACAAGGGGAAAGGAAACACCATATATTTT. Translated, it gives CASSEYKGKGNTIYF.

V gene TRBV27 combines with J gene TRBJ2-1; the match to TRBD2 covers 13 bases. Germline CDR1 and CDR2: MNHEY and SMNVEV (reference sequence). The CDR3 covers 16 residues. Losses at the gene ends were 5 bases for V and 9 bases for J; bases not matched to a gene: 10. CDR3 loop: CASSPLAGGGQGEQFF. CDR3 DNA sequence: TGTGCCAGCAGTCCACTAGCGGGAGGGGGTCAGGGTGAGCAGTTCTTC.

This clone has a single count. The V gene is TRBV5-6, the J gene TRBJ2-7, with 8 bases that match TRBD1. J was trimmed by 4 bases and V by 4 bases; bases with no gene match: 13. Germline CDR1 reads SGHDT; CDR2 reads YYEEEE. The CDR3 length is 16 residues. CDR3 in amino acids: CASSLSPGQGRYEQYF. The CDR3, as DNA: TGTGCCAGCAGCCTATCCCCCGGACAGGGCAGATACGAGCAGTACTTC.

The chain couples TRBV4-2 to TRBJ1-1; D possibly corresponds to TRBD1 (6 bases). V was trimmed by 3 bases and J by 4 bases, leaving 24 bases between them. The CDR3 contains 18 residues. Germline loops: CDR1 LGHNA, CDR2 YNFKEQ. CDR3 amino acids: CASSHRYPTGSPGTEAFF. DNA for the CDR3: TGTGCCAGCAGCCACAGATATCCGACAGGTTCGCCGGGCACTGAAGCTTTCTTT.

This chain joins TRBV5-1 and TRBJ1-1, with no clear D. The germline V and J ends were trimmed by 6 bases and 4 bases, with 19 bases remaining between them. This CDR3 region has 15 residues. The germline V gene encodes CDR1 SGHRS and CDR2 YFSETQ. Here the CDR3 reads CASKDDGSGTTEAFF. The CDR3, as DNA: TGCGCCAGCAAGGACGATGGTTCGGGAACCACTGAAGCTTTCTTT.

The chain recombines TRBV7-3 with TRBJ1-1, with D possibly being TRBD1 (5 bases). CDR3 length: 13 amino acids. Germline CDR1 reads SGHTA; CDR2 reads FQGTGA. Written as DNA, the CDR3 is TGTGCTACCGGAGGTTGGGGGAGGACTGAAGCTTTCTTT. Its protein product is CATGGWGRTEAFF.

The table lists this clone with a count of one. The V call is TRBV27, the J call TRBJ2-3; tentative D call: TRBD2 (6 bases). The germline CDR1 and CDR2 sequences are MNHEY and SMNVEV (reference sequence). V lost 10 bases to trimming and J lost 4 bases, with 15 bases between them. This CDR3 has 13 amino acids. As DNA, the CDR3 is TGTGCCATTGGACGGGGGAAGGCAGATACGCAGTATTTT. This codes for CAIGRGKADTQYF.

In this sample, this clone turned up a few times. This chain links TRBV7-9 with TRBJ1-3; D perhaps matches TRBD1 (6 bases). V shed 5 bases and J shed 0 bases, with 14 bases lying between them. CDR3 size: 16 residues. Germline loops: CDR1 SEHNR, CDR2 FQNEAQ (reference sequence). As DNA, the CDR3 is TGTGCCAGCAGCCATCACCCGACAGGCTCTGGAAACACCATATATTTT. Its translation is CASSHHPTGSGNTIYF.

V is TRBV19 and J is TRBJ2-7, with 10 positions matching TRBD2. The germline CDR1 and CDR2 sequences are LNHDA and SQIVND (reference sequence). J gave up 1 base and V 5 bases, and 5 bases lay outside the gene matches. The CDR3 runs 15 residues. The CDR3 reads CASSETSGTSYEQYV. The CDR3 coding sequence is TGTGCCAGTAGTGAAACTAGCGGGACGTCCTACGAGCAGTACGTC.

CDR3 DNA: TGTGCCAGCAGCAATTCTAAGTTAGCCGGGGAGCTGTTTTTT. Residues: CASSNSKLAGELFF. The rearrangement links TRBV11-2 to TRBJ2-2, with unresolved D. Germline CDR1 SGHAT, CDR2 FQNNGV. This CDR3 is built from 14 residues. Trimming left V 5 bases short and J 6 bases short, with 13 bases between.

CDR3 sequence reads: CASSLNGRPIDTQYF. The CDR3 DNA follows: TGTGCCAGCAGCTTGAACGGGAGACCGATTGATACGCAGTATTTT. This chain uses TRBV5-4 with TRBJ2-3, with a possible D match to TRBD2 (6 bases). Germline CDR1 SGHNT, CDR2 YYREEE (reference sequence). The V and J ends lost 1 base and 6 bases respectively, with 15 bases between them. The CDR3 sequence is 15 residues long.

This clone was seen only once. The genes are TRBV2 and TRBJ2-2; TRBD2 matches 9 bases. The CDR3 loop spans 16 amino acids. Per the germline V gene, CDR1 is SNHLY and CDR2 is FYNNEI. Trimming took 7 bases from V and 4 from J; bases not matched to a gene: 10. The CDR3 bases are TGTGCCAGCAACCTAGCGGGAAGGTCGGGCACCGGGGAGCTGTTTTTT. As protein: CASNLAGRSGTGELFF.

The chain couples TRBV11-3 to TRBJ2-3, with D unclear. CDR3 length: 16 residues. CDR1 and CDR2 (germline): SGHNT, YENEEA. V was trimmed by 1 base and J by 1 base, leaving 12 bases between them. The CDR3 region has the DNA TGTGCCAGCAGCTTAGGCTCAAATAGTGGCACAGATACGCAGTATTTT. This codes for CASSLGSNSGTDTQYF.

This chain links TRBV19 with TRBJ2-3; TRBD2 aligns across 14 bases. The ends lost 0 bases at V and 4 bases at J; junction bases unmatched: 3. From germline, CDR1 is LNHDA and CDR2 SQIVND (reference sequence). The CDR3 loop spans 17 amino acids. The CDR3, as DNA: TGTGCCAGTAGTATAGATAGACTAGCGGGAGGGTCAGATACGCAGTATTTT. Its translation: CASSIDRLAGGSDTQYF.

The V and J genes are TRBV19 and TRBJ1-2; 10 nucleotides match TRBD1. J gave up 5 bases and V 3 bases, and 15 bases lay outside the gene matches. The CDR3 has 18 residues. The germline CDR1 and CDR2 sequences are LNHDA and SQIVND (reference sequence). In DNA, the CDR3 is TGTGCCAGTAGTATCAATCGGGCCGCCGGGACAGGGGCATATGGCTACACCTTC. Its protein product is CASSINRAAGTGAYGYTF.

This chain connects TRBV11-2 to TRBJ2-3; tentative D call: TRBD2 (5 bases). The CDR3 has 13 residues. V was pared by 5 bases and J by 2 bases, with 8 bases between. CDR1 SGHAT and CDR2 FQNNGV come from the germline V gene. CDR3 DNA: TGTGCCAGCAGCCGAGGGCTCACAGATACGCAGTATTTT. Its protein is CASSRGLTDTQYF.

The CDR3 DNA follows: TGTGCCAGCAGCTTTGTGTACTCCTACAATGAGCAGTTCTTC. It is translated as CASSFVYSYNEQFF. The V call is TRBV11-2, the J call TRBJ2-1, with D unclear. The CDR3 runs to 14 residues. CDR1 and CDR2 from the germline V gene are SGHAT and FQNNGV. V was cut by 3 bases and J by 0 bases, with 6 bases left in between.

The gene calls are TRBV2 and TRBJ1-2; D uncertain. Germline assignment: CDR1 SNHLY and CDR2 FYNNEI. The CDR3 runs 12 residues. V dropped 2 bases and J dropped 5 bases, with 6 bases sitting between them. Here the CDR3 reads CASSESSYGYTF. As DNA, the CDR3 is TGTGCCAGCAGTGAATCCAGTTATGGCTACACCTTC.

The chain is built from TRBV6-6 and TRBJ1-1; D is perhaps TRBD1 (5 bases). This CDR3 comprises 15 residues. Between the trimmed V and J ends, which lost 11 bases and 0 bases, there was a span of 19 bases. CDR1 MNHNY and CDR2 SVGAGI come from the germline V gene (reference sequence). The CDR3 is CAAFPGVRMNTEAFF. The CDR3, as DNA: TGTGCCGCCTTCCCGGGGGTACGAATGAACACTGAAGCTTTCTTT.

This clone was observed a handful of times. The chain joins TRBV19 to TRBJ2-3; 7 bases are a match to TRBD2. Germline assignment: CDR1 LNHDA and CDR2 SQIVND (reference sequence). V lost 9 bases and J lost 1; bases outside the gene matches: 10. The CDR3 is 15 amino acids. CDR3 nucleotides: TGTGCCAGCCGTTGGGGGGGTGGAGGCACAGATACGCAGTATTTT. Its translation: CASRWGGGGTDTQYF.

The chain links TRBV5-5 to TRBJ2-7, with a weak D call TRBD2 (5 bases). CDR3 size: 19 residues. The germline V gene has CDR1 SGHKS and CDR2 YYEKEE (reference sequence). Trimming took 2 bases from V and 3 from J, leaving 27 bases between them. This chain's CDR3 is CASSFFNLKDFPPHYEQYV. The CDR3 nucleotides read TGTGCCAGCAGCTTCTTCAACCTAAAGGACTTCCCCCCGCACTACGAGCAGTACGTC.

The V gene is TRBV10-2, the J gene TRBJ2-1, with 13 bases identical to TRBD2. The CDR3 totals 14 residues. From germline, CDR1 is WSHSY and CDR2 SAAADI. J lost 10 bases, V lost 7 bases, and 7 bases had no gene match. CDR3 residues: CASIGLAGVSEQFF. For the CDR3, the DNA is TGCGCCAGCATAGGACTAGCGGGAGTCTCCGAGCAGTTCTTC.

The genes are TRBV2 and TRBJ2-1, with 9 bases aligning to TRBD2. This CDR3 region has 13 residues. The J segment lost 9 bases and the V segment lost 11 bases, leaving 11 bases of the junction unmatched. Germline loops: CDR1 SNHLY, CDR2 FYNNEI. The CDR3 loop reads CAGDLAGDGEQFF. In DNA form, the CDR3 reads TGTGCCGGGGACTTAGCGGGAGATGGTGAGCAGTTCTTC.

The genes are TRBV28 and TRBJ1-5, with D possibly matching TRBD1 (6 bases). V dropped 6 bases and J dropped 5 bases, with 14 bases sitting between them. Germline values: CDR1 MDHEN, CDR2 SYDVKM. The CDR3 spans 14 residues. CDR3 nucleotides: TGTGCCAGCAGGCAGAAACAGGGACATCAGCCCCAGCATTTT. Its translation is CASRQKQGHQPQHF.

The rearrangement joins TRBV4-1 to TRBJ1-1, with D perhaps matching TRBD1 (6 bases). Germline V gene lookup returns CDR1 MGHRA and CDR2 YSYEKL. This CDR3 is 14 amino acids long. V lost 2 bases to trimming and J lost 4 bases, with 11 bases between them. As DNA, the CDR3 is TGCGCCAGCAGCCAAAATCAGGGGAGCACTGAAGCTTTCTTT. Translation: CASSQNQGSTEAFF.

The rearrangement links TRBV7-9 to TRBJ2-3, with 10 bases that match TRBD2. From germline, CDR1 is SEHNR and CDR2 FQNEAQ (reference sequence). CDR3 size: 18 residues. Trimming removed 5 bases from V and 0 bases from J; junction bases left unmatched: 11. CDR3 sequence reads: CASSRTSGNTPSTDTQYF. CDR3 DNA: TGTGCCAGCAGCCGGACTAGCGGAAACACTCCTAGCACAGATACGCAGTATTTT.